This TCR beta chain was sequenced for a study of T cell responses to AZD1222 COVID-19 vaccine. V lost 0 bases, J lost 1 base, and 5 bases stayed unmatched. CDR3 length: 16 amino acids. The germline V gene encodes CDR1 KGHSH and CDR2 LQKENI. The data were produced by immunoSEQ multiplex PCR, yet TCRdb's version contains in-frame clones alone and is incomplete. The sample holds about 140,000 clones; about 88% are singletons and the top ten take around 3%. As for this clone: Its target is unknown.

Findings and caveats of the study: Without day 14 samples, only post-peak T cell repertoires were studied.

Material: peripheral blood, obtained 28 days after the second AZD1222 dose. The receptor's source is an adult who received the AZD1222 COVID-19 vaccine. The chain couples TRBV18 to TRBJ1-2; 7 bases line up with TRBD1. CDR3 sequence (DNA): TGTGCCAGCTCACCACCGGGACAGTTTGATAACTATGGCTACACCTTC. Protein sequence: CASSPPGQFDNYGYTF.